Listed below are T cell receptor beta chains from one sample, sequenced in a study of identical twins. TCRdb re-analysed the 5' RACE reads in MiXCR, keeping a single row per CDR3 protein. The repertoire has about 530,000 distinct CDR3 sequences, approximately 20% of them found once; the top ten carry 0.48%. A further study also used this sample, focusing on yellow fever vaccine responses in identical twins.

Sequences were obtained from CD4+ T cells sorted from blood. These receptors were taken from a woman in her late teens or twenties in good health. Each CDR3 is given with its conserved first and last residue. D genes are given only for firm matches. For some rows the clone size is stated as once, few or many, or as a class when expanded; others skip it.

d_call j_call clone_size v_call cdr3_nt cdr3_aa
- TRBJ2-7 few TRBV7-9 TGTGCCAGCAGTCATGACCACGAGCAGTACTTC CASSHDHEQYF
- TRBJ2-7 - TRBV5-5 TGTGCCAGCAGCGACTCCGGGACACTTTACCTGGGGTATCGGCAGTACTTC CASSDSGTLYLGYRQYF
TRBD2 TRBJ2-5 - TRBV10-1 TGCGCCAGCAGTGGCTTTGGGGAGGGAGAGACCCAGTACTTC CASSGFGEGETQYF
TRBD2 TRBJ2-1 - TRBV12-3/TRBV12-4 TGTGCCAGCAGTCTATCGGGAGGGCCAAACGATGAGCAGTTCTTC CASSLSGGPNDEQFF
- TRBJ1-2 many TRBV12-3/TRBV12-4 TGTGCCAGCAGCGCCCGAGCCGGCTATGGCTACACCTTC CASSARAGYGYTF
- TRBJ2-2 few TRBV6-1 TGTGCCAGCAGTGAAGTAAGAGGGGAAGCCGGGGAGCTGTTTTTT CASSEVRGEAGELFF
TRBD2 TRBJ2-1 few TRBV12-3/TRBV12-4 TGTGCCAGCAGCCCCGGGACTAGCGCCTTCAATGAGCAGTTCTTC CASSPGTSAFNEQFF
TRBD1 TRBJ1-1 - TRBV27 TGTGCCAGCAGTTTACGCCGACAGGGGATAACTGAAGCTTTCTTT CASSLRRQGITEAFF
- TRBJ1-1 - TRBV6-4 TGTGCCAGCAGTGCTGGCGGTTCAATGAACACTGAAGCTTTCTTT CASSAGGSMNTEAFF
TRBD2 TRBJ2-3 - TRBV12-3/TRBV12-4 TGTGCCAGCAGACGAGCGGGAGGGGGCACAGATACGCAGTATTTT CASRRAGGGTDTQYF
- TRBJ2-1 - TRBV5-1 TGCGCCAGCAGCGCCGGAGAGGCTTCTCCCCACAATGAGCAGTTCTTC CASSAGEASPHNEQFF
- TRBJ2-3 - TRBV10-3 TGTGCCATCAGTTACGGAGGGCCAACAGATACGCAGTATTTT CAISYGGPTDTQYF
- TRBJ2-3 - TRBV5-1 TGCGCCAGCAGCCGTAGTCCAGGGATAGATACGCAGTATTTT CASSRSPGIDTQYF
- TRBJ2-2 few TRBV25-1 TGTGCCAGCAGTGATTCTAGGAGGGGGGAGCTGTTTTTT CASSDSRRGELFF
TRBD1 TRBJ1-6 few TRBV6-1 TGTGCCAGCAGGGGGACAGGGTATAATTCACCCCTCCACTTT CASRGTGYNSPLHF
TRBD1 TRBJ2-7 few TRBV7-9 TGTGCCAGCACCCCTGCCAGGACAGGGACCTACGAGCAGTACTTC CASTPARTGTYEQYF
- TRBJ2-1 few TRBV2 TGTGCCAGCAGTGGACGTGGGGTGGGTGAGCAGTTCTTC CASSGRGVGEQFF
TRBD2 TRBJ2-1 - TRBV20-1 TGCAGTGCTAGAGATCCCCGGACTAGCGGGAGTTGGGACAATGAGCAGTTCTTC CSARDPRTSGSWDNEQFF
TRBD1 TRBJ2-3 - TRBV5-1 TGCGCCAGCAGCTCGCGACAGGGCGGCGGCACAGATACGCAGTATTTT CASSSRQGGGTDTQYF
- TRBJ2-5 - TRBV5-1 TGCGCCAGCAGCTTATTTGGGGGCACAGAGACCCAGTACTTC CASSLFGGTETQYF
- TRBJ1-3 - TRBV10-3 TGTGCCATCAGTGAAGGTGCGAGCTCTGGAAACACCATATATTTT CAISEGASSGNTIYF
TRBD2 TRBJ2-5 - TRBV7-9 TGTGCCAGCAGCTTTGGTCTAGCGGAAGAGACCCAGTACTTC CASSFGLAEETQYF
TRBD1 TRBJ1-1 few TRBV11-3 TGTGCCAGCAGCTTGGGACAGGGAGTGGGCACTGAAGCTTTCTTT CASSLGQGVGTEAFF
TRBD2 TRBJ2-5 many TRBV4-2 TGTGCCAGCAGCCAGAGCGGGACTAGCGTGGGAGAGACCCAGTACTTC CASSQSGTSVGETQYF
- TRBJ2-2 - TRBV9 TGTGCCAGCAGCTCCAGCAGGGCGGGGCTCCTCACCGGGGAGCTGTTTTTT CASSSSRAGLLTGELFF
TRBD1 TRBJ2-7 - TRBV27 TGTGCCAGCAGCCCGGGACAGATATTCTCCTACGAGCAGTACTTC CASSPGQIFSYEQYF
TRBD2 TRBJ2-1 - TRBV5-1 TGCGCCAGCAGCTTGGTCCTAGCGGGCAAACCTAGCTCCTACAATGAGCAGTTCTTC CASSLVLAGKPSSYNEQFF
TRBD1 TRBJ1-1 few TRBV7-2 TGTGCCAGCAGCGGACAGGGAATCACTGAAGCTTTCTTT CASSGQGITEAFF
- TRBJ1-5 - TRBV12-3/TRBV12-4 TGTGCCAGCAGCAACGCCGCCCAGCCCCAGCATTTT CASSNAAQPQHF
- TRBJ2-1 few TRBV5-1 TGCGCCAGCAGCTCACCTAGCGCCAACTCCTACAATGAGCAGTTCTTC CASSSPSANSYNEQFF
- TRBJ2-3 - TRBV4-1 TGCGCCAGCAGCCAAGTTGCGGGTACCACAGATACGCAGTATTTT CASSQVAGTTDTQYF
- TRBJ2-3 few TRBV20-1 TGCAGTGCTAGTGAGTCGGGGCGAGTGTTCACAGATACGCAGTATTTT CSASESGRVFTDTQYF
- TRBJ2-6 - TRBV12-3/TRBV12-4 TGTGCCAGCAGGCCGGGACTTCCCAACTCTGGGGCCAACGTCCTGACTTTC CASRPGLPNSGANVLTF
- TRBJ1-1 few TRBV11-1 TGTGCCAGCAGCTTACAGGACACTGAAGCTTTCTTT CASSLQDTEAFF
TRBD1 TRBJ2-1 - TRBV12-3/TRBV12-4 TGTGCCAGCAGTTTCGCGGACAGGGCTTACAATGAGCAGTTCTTC CASSFADRAYNEQFF
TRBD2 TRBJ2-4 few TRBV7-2 TGTGCCAGCAGCCCGTGGACTAGCGGAAAAAACATTCAGTACTTC CASSPWTSGKNIQYF
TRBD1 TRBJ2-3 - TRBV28 TGTGCCAGCGGACCGGCCGGGACAGGGGGCGTAGATACGCAGTATTTT CASGPAGTGGVDTQYF